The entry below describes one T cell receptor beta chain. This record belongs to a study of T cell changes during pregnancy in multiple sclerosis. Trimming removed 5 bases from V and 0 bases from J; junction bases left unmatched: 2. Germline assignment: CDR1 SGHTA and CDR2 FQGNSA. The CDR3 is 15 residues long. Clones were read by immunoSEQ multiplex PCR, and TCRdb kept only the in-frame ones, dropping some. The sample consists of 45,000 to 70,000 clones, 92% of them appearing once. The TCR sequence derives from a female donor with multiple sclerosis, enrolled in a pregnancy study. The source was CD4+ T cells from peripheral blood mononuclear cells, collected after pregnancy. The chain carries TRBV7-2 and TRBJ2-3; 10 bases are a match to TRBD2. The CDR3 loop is CASSKLAGSTDTQYF. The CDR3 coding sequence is TGTGCCAGCAGCAAACTAGCGGGGAGCACAGATACGCAGTATTTT.